The 28 T cell receptor beta chains below all came from one sample that was sequenced in a study of healthy donors' naive CD4 and CD8 T cells. Starting from around 470 ng of total RNA, TCR libraries were made with linear amplification. MiXCR, run by TCRdb on the reads, gives a single entry per CDR3 protein. The sample contains approximately 180,000 distinct CDR3 sequences, over 60% of which appear only once. The sequenced sample consisted of naive CD4+ and CD8+ T cells sorted from blood, pooled from several donors. The source is a pool of human donors in good health; the sample pools cells from several healthy donors.

The CDR3 region has the DNA TGCAGCGGTACGGGCAGATTCACAGATACGCAGTATTTT. Translation gives CSGTGRFTDTQYF. The V gene is TRBV29-1, the J gene TRBJ2-3, with D unresolved. The CDR3 sequence is 13 residues long. Per the germline V gene, CDR1 is SQVTM and CDR2 is ANQGSEA. V was pared by 7 bases and J by 2 bases, with 13 bases between.

This chain connects TRBV19 to TRBJ1-1; D is unresolved. The CDR3 consists of 11 residues. V lost 7 bases and J lost 6, with 9 bases in between. Germline assignment: CDR1 LNHDA and CDR2 SQIVND (reference sequence). Here the CDR3 reads CASTHLSEAFF. The CDR3 nucleotides are TGTGCCAGTACCCACTTATCTGAAGCTTTCTTT.

This chain uses TRBV29-1 with TRBJ2-5; 9 positions match TRBD1. Germline trimming cut 0 bases from V and 9 bases from J; bases unmatched to any gene: 8. CDR1 and CDR2 (germline): SQVTM, ANQGSEA. CDR3 length: 14 amino acids. The CDR3 sequence: CSVEDPGQGTAQYF. The CDR3, as DNA: TGCAGCGTTGAAGATCCAGGACAGGGGACGGCCCAGTACTTC.

The chain recombines TRBV5-1 with TRBJ2-7, with TRBD1 identical over 9 bases. The CDR3 length is 15 residues. Germline-derived CDR1 and CDR2 are SGHRS and YFSETQ. J was trimmed by 4 bases and V by 4 bases; bases with no gene match: 9. The CDR3 DNA sequence: TGCGCCAGCAGCCCACCGGGACAGGGACCGTACGAGCAGTACTTC. Translating it yields CASSPPGQGPYEQYF. Combining the CDR3 with reference TRBV5-1 and TRBJ2-7 gives the whole variable domain KAGVTQTPRYLIKTRGQQVTLSCSPISGHRSVSWYQQTPGQGLQFLFEYFSETQRNKGNFPGRFSGRQFSNSRSEMNVSTLELGDSALYLCASSPPGQGPYEQYFGPGTRLTVT.

The chain couples TRBV6-1 to TRBJ2-6; D remains unclear. The CDR3 spans 17 residues. Germline V gene sequence: CDR1 MNHNS, CDR2 SASEGT. The ends were cut back, 6 bases at V and 1 base at J, with 16 bases in the middle. DNA of the CDR3: TGTGCCAGCAGAGCCGGCCCGGTTCTGTCTGGGGCCAACGTCCTGACTTTC. It translates to CASRAGPVLSGANVLTF.

The V gene is TRBV20-1, the J gene TRBJ1-3; D unclear. This CDR3 has 12 residues. Trimming pared 1 base from V and 8 bases from J, leaving 9 bases between. From germline, CDR1 is DFQATT and CDR2 SNEGSKA (reference sequence). CDR3 sequence: CSARGDEDTIYF. DNA of the CDR3: TGCAGTGCTAGAGGAGATGAAGACACCATATATTTT.

V is TRBV29-1 and J is TRBJ2-3; weak D call: TRBD1 (6 bases). There are 15 residues in the CDR3. Germline-derived CDR1 and CDR2 are SQVTM and ANQGSEA. V was shortened by 7 bases and J by 2 bases, with 19 bases between the two germline ends. The CDR3 bases are TGCAGCGCATTCCGGGACATTGGGTCCACAGATACGCAGTATTTT. This sequence encodes CSAFRDIGSTDTQYF.

The chain has TRBV29-1 and TRBJ2-7; D gene unclear. This CDR3 has 11 amino acids. V lost 4 bases and J 2 bases, leaving 6 bases between the germline ends. CDR1 is SQVTM and CDR2 is ANQGSEA in the germline V gene. The CDR3 DNA reads as TGCAGCGTTGCCCAGACCTACGAGCAGTACTTC. This sequence encodes CSVAQTYEQYF.

The J gene is TRBJ1-2, the V gene TRBV6-5; D is ambiguous. Trimming removed 4 bases at V and 4 bases at J, with 16 bases between. The CDR3 length is 15 residues. The V gene's germline CDR1 is MNHEY and CDR2 SVGAGI. CDR3 sequence: CASSSFRQDVYGYTF. CDR3 in DNA: TGTGCCAGCAGTTCCTTCCGGCAGGATGTCTATGGCTACACCTTC.

The V gene is TRBV7-8, the J gene TRBJ1-1; D is unclear. Germline CDR1 is SGHVS and CDR2 is FQNEAQ. This CDR3 has 11 amino acids. The germline V and J ends were trimmed by 7 bases and 7 bases, with 10 bases remaining between them. In DNA, the CDR3 is TGTGCCAGCAACCTGGGTAATGAAGCTTTCTTT. Amino acids: CASNLGNEAFF. Combining the CDR3 with reference TRBV7-8 and TRBJ1-1 gives the whole variable domain GAGVSQSPRYKVAKRGQDVALRCDPISGHVSLFWYQQALGQGPEFLTYFQNEAQLDKSGLPSDRFFAERPEGSVSTLKIQRTQQEDSAVYLCASNLGNEAFFGQGTRLTVV.

V gene TRBV30 combines with J gene TRBJ2-1; no clear D. The CDR3 length is 13 residues. In germline, CDR1 is GTSNPN, CDR2 SVGIG (reference sequence). V was trimmed by 0 bases and J by 3 bases, leaving 6 bases between them. CDR3 loop: CAWSVRIYNEQFF. As DNA, the CDR3 is TGTGCCTGGAGTGTACGGATCTACAATGAGCAGTTCTTC.

V gene TRBV20-1 combines with J gene TRBJ2-3; 10 positions match TRBD2. The germline CDR1 and CDR2 sequences are DFQATT and SNEGSKA (reference sequence). The CDR3 sequence is 15 residues long. V dropped 1 base and J dropped 4; count of bases not matched to a gene: 5. CDR3 region: CSARVSSGSADTQYF. DNA for the CDR3: TGCAGTGCTAGAGTGTCTAGCGGGAGCGCAGATACGCAGTATTTT.

This rearrangement joins TRBV6-1 to TRBJ2-1; TRBD1 aligns across 10 bases. V was pared by 6 bases and J by 3 bases, with 2 bases of the junction left unmatched. The CDR3 is 14 amino acids. CDR1 and CDR2 from the germline V gene are MNHNS and SASEGT. CDR3 coding DNA: TGTGCCAGCAGAGGGACAGGGGTCTACAATGAGCAGTTCTTC. This gives the protein CASRGTGVYNEQFF.

The rearrangement joins TRBV7-6 to TRBJ1-5; the D is unclear. V dropped 5 bases and J dropped 8 bases, with 19 bases sitting between them. CDR1 is SGHVS, CDR2 FNYEAQ, per germline. CDR3 length: 15 amino acids. CDR3 residues: CASSPRVGSAEPQHF. The CDR3 region has the DNA TGTGCCAGCAGCCCCCGGGTGGGTTCCGCGGAGCCCCAGCATTTT.

The J gene is TRBJ2-7, the V gene TRBV20-1, with TRBD1 matching 7 bases. Germline assignment: CDR1 DFQATT and CDR2 SNEGSKA (reference sequence). The CDR3 runs 17 residues. Losses at the gene ends were 1 base for V and 1 base for J; bases not matched to a gene: 13. The CDR3: CSARAWGRGQESYEQYF. The CDR3 coding sequence is TGCAGTGCTAGAGCATGGGGGAGAGGACAGGAGTCCTACGAGCAGTACTTC.

The J gene is TRBJ2-3, the V gene TRBV6-5, with 7 bases lining up with TRBD2. The V segment lost 0 bases and the J segment 0 bases; nucleotides outside the gene matches: 3. The CDR3 runs to 16 residues. The germline CDR1 and CDR2 sequences are MNHEY and SVGAGI. CDR3 protein: CASSYSLAHSTDTQYF. CDR3 in DNA: TGTGCCAGCAGTTACTCACTAGCGCATAGCACAGATACGCAGTATTTT.

The chain joins TRBV6-5 to TRBJ2-5; TRBD2 matches at 8 bases. J was trimmed by 5 bases and V by 7 bases; bases with no gene match: 9. The CDR3 has 14 residues. In germline, CDR1 is MNHEY, CDR2 SVGAGI. CDR3 region: CASTPGLGFETQYF. The CDR3 DNA reads as TGTGCCAGCACACCGGGACTAGGATTTGAGACCCAGTACTTC.

This clonotype appeared a single time. The V call is TRBV6-5, the J call TRBJ2-3; possible D gene TRBD2, 5 bases. Per the germline V gene, CDR1 is MNHEY and CDR2 is SVGAGI. The CDR3 spans 14 residues. V was clipped by 2 bases and J by 4 bases, with 10 bases between them. CDR3 DNA: TGTGCCAGCAGTTACCGAGGGATCCCAGATACGCAGTATTTT. Its translation: CASSYRGIPDTQYF.

This chain joins TRBV11-3 and TRBJ2-3; D unclear. V lost 3 bases, J lost 0 bases, and 7 bases lay in between. CDR3 length: 14 amino acids. CDR1 and CDR2 from the germline V gene are SGHNT and YENEEA. This CDR3 reads CASSLMPSTDTQYF. CDR3 in DNA: TGTGCCAGCAGCTTGATGCCTAGCACAGATACGCAGTATTTT. The full variable domain, in which reference TRBV11-3 and TRBJ2-3 provide the parts outside the CDR3, is EAGVVQSPRYKIIEKKQPVAFWCNPISGHNTLYWYLQNLGQGPELLIRYENEEAVDDSQLPKDRFSAERLKGVDSTLKIQPAELGDSAVYLCASSLMPSTDTQYFGPGTRLTVL.

The chain carries TRBV20-1 and TRBJ1-6; 7 nucleotides align to TRBD1. J gave up 7 bases and V 3 bases, and 6 bases lay outside the gene matches. The CDR3 contains 14 residues. CDR1 and CDR2 from the germline V gene are DFQATT and SNEGSKA (reference sequence). Here the CDR3 DNA reads TGCAGTGCTAGTCGGGAGGGGGCGAATTCACCCCTCCACTTT. Its translation is CSASREGANSPLHF.

This clonotype was detected once. This rearrangement joins TRBV30 to TRBJ1-1; D ambiguous. Germline V gene data show CDR1 as GTSNPN and CDR2 as SVGIG (reference sequence). The CDR3 length is 13 residues. V was clipped by 1 base and J by 2 bases, with 8 bases between them. DNA for the CDR3: TGTGCCTGGAGTGCTGAAGGAAACACTGAAGCTTTCTTT. Residues: CAWSAEGNTEAFF.

This clonotype has just a few counts. The chain is built from TRBV29-1 and TRBJ1-3, with D unresolved. V was shortened by 0 bases and J by 4 bases, with 4 bases between the two germline ends. CDR1 and CDR2 (germline): SQVTM, ANQGSEA. The CDR3 has 12 amino acids. Here the CDR3 DNA reads TGCAGCGTTGAAGATGTCGGAAACACCATATATTTT. It translates to CSVEDVGNTIYF.

The V and J genes are TRBV29-1 and TRBJ2-1; possibly TRBD1 for D (6 bases). Looked up from germline, CDR1 is SQVTM and CDR2 is ANQGSEA. The CDR3 has 13 residues. The V end lost 8 bases, the J end lost 3 bases, and 14 bases lay between the germline ends. CDR3 protein: CSPRQVGYNEQFF. As DNA, the CDR3 is TGCAGCCCGAGACAGGTTGGCTACAATGAGCAGTTCTTC.

CDR3 loop: CASSLRGYDEQYF. For the CDR3, the DNA is TGTGCCAGCAGCTTGCGGGGCTACGACGAGCAGTACTTC. The chain recombines TRBV5-4 with TRBJ2-7; perhaps D is TRBD1 or TRBD2 (5 bases each). CDR1 SGHNT and CDR2 YYREEE come from the germline V gene (reference sequence). With 1 base removed from V and 5 bases from J, the gap between germline ends came to 10 bases. There are 13 residues in the CDR3.

In this sample, this clonotype turned up a few times. The chain carries TRBV5-4 and TRBJ2-3; perhaps TRBD2 as D (6 bases). This CDR3 contains 18 residues. Looked up from germline, CDR1 is SGHNT and CDR2 is YYREEE (reference sequence). Trimming stripped 0 bases from V and 5 bases from J, with 22 bases between. The DNA of the CDR3 is TGTGCCAGCAGCTTGGGGGCTAGCGAGAGGGCCCGTTTAGATACGCAGTATTTT. Amino acid sequence: CASSLGASERARLDTQYF.

The V call is TRBV30, the J call TRBJ2-7; D uncertain. Deletions cut 2 bases from V and 6 bases from J, with 14 bases between. This CDR3 is 13 amino acids long. Germline-derived CDR1 and CDR2 are GTSNPN and SVGIG (reference sequence). The DNA for the CDR3 is TGTGCCTGGAGTTTGTATACTCTTCGCGAGCAGTACTTC. Its translation is CAWSLYTLREQYF.

This chain joins TRBV14 and TRBJ1-2, with a weak D call TRBD1 (5 bases). CDR1 and CDR2 (germline): SGHDN, FVKESK. This CDR3 is built from 15 residues. Trimming left V 0 bases short and J 4 bases short, with 12 bases between. CDR3 sequence reads: CASSQESGAFYGYTF. CDR3 bases: TGTGCCAGCAGCCAAGAATCCGGGGCCTTCTATGGCTACACCTTC.

The V and J genes are TRBV29-1 and TRBJ2-7; D perhaps matches TRBD2 (5 bases). This CDR3 contains 14 residues. CDR1 is SQVTM, CDR2 ANQGSEA, per germline. With 4 bases removed from V and 2 bases from J, the gap between germline ends came to 15 bases. CDR3 sequence: CSVAGSSGAYEQYF. The CDR3 bases are TGCAGCGTTGCCGGTAGCTCCGGGGCCTACGAGCAGTACTTC.